This T cell receptor beta chain was retrieved from a study of CD8 T cells in ankylosing spondylitis. Study results and caveats: Disease-associated clones were CD8+ and fairly uncommon in peripheral blood. A TCR beta motif of several highly homologous variants appeared characteristic of ankylosing spondylitis blood. Significantly higher representation of disease-linked clones was reported for matched ankylosing spondylitis synovial fluid.

TCRdb independently ran MiXCR on the 5' RACE reads; one entry per CDR3 protein. Among tens of thousands of distinct CDR3 sequences listed, approximately 5% were seen once. V was shortened by 1 base and J by 5 bases, with 14 bases between the two germline ends. This CDR3 region has 16 residues. This clonotype was found many times. Its antigen is currently unknown. The rearrangement joins TRBV12-3 or TRBV12-4 to TRBJ2-2, with D perhaps matching TRBD2 (7 bases). The sequenced sample consisted of blood, either unsorted or a sorted T cell fraction (not recorded which). The receptor was isolated from a male donor with ankylosing spondylitis or in good health (not recorded which). The CDR3 DNA reads as TGTGCCAGCAGTTTAGGGGGGGGGCTCCCAACCGGGGAGCTGTTTTTT. This codes for CASSLGGGLPTGELFF.